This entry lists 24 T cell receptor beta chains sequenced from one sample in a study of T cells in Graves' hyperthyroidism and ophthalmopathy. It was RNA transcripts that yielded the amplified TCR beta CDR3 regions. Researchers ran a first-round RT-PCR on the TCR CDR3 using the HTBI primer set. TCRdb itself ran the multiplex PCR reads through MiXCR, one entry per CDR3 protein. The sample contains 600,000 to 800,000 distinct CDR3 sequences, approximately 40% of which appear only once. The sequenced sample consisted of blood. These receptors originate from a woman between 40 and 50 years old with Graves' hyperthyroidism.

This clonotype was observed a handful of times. The CDR3 sequence is CASRPAGLSYEQYF. The CDR3 coding sequence is TGCGCCAGCAGGCCGGCGGGCCTCTCCTACGAGCAGTACTTC. The chain couples TRBV5-1 to TRBJ2-7; maybe TRBD2 (5 bases). The V and J ends lost 5 bases and 0 bases respectively, with 12 bases between them. The germline CDR1 and CDR2 sequences are SGHRS and YFSETQ. This CDR3 has 14 residues.

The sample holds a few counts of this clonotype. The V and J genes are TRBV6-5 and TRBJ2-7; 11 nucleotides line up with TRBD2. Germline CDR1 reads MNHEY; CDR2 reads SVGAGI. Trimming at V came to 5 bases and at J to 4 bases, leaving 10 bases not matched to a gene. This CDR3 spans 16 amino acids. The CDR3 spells CASSLNTGLAVYEQYF. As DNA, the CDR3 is TGTGCCAGCAGTCTAAATACGGGACTAGCGGTTTACGAGCAGTACTTC.

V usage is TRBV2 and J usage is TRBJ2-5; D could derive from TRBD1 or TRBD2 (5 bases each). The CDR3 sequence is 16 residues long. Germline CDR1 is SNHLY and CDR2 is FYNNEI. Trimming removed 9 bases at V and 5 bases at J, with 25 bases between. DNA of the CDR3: TGTGCCAGAGCAAGGGAGACCCAAAAGGCAGGGGAGACCCAGTACTTC. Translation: CARARETQKAGETQYF.

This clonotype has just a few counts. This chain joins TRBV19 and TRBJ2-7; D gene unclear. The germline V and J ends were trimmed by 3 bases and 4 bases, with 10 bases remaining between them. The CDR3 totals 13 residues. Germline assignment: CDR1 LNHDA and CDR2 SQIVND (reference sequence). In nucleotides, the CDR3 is TGTGCCAGTAGTATGGTCAGCGATTACGAGCAGTACTTC. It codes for CASSMVSDYEQYF.

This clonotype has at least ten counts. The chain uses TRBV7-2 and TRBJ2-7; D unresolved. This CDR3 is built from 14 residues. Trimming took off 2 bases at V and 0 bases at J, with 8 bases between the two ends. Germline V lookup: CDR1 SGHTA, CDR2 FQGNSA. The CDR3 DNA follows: TGTGCCAGCAGCTTACAACAGCACTCCTACGAGCAGTACTTC. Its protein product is CASSLQQHSYEQYF.

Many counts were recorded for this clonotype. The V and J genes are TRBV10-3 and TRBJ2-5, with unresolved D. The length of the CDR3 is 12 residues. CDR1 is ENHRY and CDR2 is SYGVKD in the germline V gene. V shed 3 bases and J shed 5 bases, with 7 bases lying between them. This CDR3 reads CAISDNAETQYF. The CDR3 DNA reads TGTGCCATCAGTGATAATGCGGAGACCCAGTACTTC.

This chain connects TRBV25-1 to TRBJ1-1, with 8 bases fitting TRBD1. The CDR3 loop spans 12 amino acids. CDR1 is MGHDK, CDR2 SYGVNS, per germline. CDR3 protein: CAVGQADAEAFF. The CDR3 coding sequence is TGTGCGGTGGGACAGGCGGACGCTGAAGCTTTCTTT.

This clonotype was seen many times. The CDR3 spells CSVKTGGYEQYF. The CDR3 DNA reads TGCAGCGTGAAGACAGGGGGCTACGAGCAGTACTTC. V gene TRBV29-1 combines with J gene TRBJ2-7, with 9 bases fitting TRBD1. With 6 bases clipped from V and 3 bases from J, the junction kept 3 bases outside the gene matches. CDR1 is SQVTM, CDR2 ANQGSEA, per germline. This CDR3 is 12 amino acids long.

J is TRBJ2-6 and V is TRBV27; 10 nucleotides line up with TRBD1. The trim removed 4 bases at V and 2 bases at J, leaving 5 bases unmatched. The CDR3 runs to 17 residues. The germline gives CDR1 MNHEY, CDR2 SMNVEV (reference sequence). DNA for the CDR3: TGTGCCAGCAGTTCACGACAGGGGGCTGCTGGGGCCAACGTCCTGACTTTC. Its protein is CASSSRQGAAGANVLTF.

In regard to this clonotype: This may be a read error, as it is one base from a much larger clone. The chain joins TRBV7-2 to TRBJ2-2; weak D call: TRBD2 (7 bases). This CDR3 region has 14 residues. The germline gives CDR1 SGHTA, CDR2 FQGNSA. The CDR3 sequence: CAWRGGWNTGELVF. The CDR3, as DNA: TGCGCCTGGAGGGGGGGCTGGAACACCGGGGAGCTGGTTTTT.

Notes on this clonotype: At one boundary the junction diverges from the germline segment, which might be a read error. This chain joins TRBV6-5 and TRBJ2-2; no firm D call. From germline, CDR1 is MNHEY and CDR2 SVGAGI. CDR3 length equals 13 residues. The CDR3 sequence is CAISYTVTGELFF. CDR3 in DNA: TGTGCCATCAGTTACACAGTTACCGGGGAGCTGTTTTTT.

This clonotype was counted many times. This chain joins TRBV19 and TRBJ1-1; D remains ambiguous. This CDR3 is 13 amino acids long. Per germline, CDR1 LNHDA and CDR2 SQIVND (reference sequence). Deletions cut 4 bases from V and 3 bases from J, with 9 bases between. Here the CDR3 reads CASSKGRDTEAFF. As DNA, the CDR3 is TGTGCCAGTAGTAAGGGTAGGGACACTGAAGCTTTCTTT. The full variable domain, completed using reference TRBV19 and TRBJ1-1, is DGGITQSPKYLFRKEGQNVTLSCEQNLNHDAMYWYRQDPGQGLRLIYYSQIVNDFQKGDIAEGYSVSREKKESFPLTVTSAQKNPTAFYLCASSKGRDTEAFFGQGTRLTVV.

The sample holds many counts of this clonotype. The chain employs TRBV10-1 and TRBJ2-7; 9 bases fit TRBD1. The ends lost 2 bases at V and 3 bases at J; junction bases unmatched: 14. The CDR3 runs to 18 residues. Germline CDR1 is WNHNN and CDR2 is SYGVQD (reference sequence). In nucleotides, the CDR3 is TGCGCCAGCAGTGAGGCAAAGGGGGAGACAGGGGGTTTCTACGAGCAGTACTTC. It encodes CASSEAKGETGGFYEQYF.

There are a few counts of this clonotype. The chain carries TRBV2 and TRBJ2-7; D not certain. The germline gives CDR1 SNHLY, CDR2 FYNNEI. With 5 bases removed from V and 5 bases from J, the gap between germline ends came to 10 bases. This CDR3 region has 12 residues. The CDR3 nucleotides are TGTGCCAGCAGTTTAGGCCCCCACGAGCAGTACTTC. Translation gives CASSLGPHEQYF.

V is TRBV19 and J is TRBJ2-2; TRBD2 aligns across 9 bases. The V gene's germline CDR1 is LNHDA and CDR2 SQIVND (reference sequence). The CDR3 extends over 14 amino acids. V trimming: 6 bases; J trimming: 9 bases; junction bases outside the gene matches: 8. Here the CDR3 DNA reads TGTGCCAGTAGATTAGCGGGAGACCGGCGGGAGCTGTTTTTT. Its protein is CASRLAGDRRELFF. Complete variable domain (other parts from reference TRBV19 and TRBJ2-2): DGGITQSPKYLFRKEGQNVTLSCEQNLNHDAMYWYRQDPGQGLRLIYYSQIVNDFQKGDIAEGYSVSREKKESFPLTVTSAQKNPTAFYLCASRLAGDRRELFFGEGSRLTVL.

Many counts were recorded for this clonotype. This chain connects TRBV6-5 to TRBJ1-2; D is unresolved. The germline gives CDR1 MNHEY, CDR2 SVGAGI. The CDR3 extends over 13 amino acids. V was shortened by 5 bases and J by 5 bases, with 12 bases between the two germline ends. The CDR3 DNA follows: TGTGCCAGCAGTGTCGGCCAGCGTTATGGCTACACCTTC. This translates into CASSVGQRYGYTF.

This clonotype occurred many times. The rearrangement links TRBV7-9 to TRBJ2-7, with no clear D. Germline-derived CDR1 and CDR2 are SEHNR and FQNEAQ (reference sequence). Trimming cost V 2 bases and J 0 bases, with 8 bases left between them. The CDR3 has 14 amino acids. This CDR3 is CASSLSQSSYEQYF. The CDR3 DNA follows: TGTGCCAGCAGCTTATCGCAGAGCTCCTACGAGCAGTACTTC. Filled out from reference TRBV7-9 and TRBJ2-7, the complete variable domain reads DTGVSQNPRHKITKRGQNVTFRCDPISEHNRLYWYRQTLGQGPEFLTYFQNEAQLEKSRLLSDRFSAERPKGSFSTLEIQRTEQGDSAMYLCASSLSQSSYEQYFGPGTRLTVT.

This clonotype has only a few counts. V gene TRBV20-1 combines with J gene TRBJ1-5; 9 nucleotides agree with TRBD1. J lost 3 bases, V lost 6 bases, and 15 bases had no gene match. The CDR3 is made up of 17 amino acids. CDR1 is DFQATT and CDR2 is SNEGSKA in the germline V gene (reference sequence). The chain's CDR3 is CSAETGGQHMTNQPQHF. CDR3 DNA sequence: TGCAGTGCCGAGACAGGGGGACAGCACATGACCAATCAGCCCCAGCATTTT.

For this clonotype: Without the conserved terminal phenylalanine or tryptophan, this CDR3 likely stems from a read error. The CDR3 region is CATSRGTGPYEQYL. CDR3 bases: TGTGCCACCAGCAGAGGGACAGGGCCCTACGAGCAGTACCTC. The chain couples TRBV15 to TRBJ2-7; TRBD1 agrees at 8 bases. Germline V gene lookup returns CDR1 LNHNV and CDR2 YYDKDF (reference sequence). V lost 1 base, J lost 2 bases, and 1 base stayed unmatched. This CDR3 spans 14 amino acids.

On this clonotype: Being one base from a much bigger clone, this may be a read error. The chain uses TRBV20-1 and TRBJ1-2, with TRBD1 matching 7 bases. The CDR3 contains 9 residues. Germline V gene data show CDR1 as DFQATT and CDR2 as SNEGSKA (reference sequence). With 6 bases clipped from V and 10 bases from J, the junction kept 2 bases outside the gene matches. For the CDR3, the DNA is TGCAGTGCAGGGGGCGACTACACCTTC. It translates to CSAGGDYTF.

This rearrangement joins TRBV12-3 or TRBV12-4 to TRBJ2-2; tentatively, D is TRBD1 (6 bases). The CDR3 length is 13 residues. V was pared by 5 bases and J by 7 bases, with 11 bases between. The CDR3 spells CASSKGDGGELFF. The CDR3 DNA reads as TGTGCCAGCAGTAAGGGGGACGGCGGGGAGCTGTTTTTT.

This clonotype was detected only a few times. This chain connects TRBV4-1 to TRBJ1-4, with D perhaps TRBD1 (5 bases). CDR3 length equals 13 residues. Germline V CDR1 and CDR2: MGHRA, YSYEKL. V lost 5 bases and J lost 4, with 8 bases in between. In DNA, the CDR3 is TGCGCCAGCAGCGAGGGACTTAATGAAAAACTGTTTTTT. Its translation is CASSEGLNEKLFF.

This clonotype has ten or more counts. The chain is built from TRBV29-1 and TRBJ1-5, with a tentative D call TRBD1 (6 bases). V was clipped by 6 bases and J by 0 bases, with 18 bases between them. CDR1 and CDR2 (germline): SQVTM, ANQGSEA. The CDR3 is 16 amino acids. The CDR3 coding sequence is TGCAGCGTCGCATGGGGGGCGGACCATAGCAATCAGCCCCAGCATTTT. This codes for CSVAWGADHSNQPQHF. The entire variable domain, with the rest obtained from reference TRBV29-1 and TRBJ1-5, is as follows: SAVISQKPSRDICQRGTSLTIQCQVDSQVTMMFWYRQQPGQSLTLIATANQGSEATYESGFVIDKFPISRPNLTFSTLTVSNMSPEDSSIYLCSVAWGADHSNQPQHFGDGTRLSIL.

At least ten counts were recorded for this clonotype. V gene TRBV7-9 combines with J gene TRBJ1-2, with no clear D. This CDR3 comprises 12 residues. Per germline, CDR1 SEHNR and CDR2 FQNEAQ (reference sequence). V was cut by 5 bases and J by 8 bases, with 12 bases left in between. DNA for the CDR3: TGTGCCAGCAGCGGCCCCCGGACGGGCTACACCTTC. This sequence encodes CASSGPRTGYTF.